A selection of T cell receptor beta chains follows, all from one sample in a study of neurological immune-mediated disorders. TCRdb called the 5' RACE reads again in MiXCR, with one record for every CDR3 protein. The sample includes tens of thousands of distinct CDR3 sequences, around 9.6% of them seen just once. The sample consisted of PBMCs. These receptor sequences come from a man aged 30 to 45 in good health. CDR3s include the opening cysteine and the closing phenylalanine or tryptophan. A D gene is named only where the DNA matches it firmly.

J gene	V gene	D gene	CDR3 protein
TRBJ2-2	TRBV6-1	NA	CASSGGGSNIGELFF
TRBJ2-7	TRBV20-1	TRBD1	CSAPDRQSPYEQYF
TRBJ2-1	TRBV29-1	NA	CSVEETDRNEQFF
TRBJ2-3	TRBV29-1	NA	CSVFIGENADSQYF
TRBJ2-7	TRBV28	NA	CASESRHEQYF
TRBJ2-5	TRBV2	NA	CASRLRESQETQYF
TRBJ2-1	TRBV5-1	NA	CASSPLGLGSYNEQFF
TRBJ1-1	TRBV6-5	NA	CASSTRPVINTGAFF
TRBJ1-1	TRBV28	NA	CASTPMNTEAFF
TRBJ1-3	TRBV12-3/TRBV12-4	NA	CASSLGSAGQGNTIYF
TRBJ2-7	TRBV6-1	TRBD1	CASSRDSGYEQYF
TRBJ2-5	TRBV21-1	NA	CASSTGLAGGRETQYF
TRBJ2-7	TRBV7-8	NA	CASNTGTSYEQYF
TRBJ1-1	TRBV5-6	NA	CASGGRGHPEAFF
TRBJ2-2	TRBV5-1	TRBD1	CASDQGGRTGELFF
TRBJ1-5	TRBV19	NA	CASSIGNQPQHF
TRBJ2-3	TRBV5-1	NA	CASSLGTTSTDTQYF
TRBJ2-5	TRBV12-3/TRBV12-4	TRBD1	CASGRTGRETQYF
TRBJ2-5	TRBV7-3	TRBD2	CASSWSGLAEETQYF
TRBJ2-3	TRBV5-1	NA	CASSLVGGAGTDTQYF
TRBJ1-1	TRBV20-1	TRBD1	CSASLGGADTEAFF
TRBJ2-5	TRBV20-1	NA	CSAWGRGETQYF
TRBJ2-7	TRBV7-9	TRBD2	CASSGRAGGSEQYF
TRBJ2-1	TRBV10-1	TRBD1	CASSESGQGPYNEQFF
TRBJ1-5	TRBV5-1	NA	CASSLETGSNQPQHF
TRBJ1-6	TRBV18	TRBD1	CASSPQGGNSPLHF
TRBJ2-5	TRBV28	TRBD2	CASSRTGLANQETQYF
TRBJ2-7	TRBV28	NA	CASRRTEGFLQYF
TRBJ1-1	TRBV27	NA	CASRFIGGGRRTEAFF
TRBJ2-2	TRBV7-3	TRBD2	CASSLNPRLAGGPSNTGELFF
TRBJ2-2	TRBV6-4	NA	CASSQEGGTGELFF
TRBJ1-1	TRBV6-2/TRBV6-3	TRBD1	CASSWLPGTGDTEAFF
TRBJ2-2	TRBV24-1	NA	CATSDFESEASTGELFF
TRBJ2-7	TRBV7-6	NA	CASSPWDSPSYEQYF
TRBJ2-1	TRBV12-3/TRBV12-4	NA	CASSRKGSSYNEQFF
TRBJ1-6	TRBV7-2	TRBD1	CASSLRTGYNSPLHF
TRBJ2-3	TRBV7-6	TRBD2	CASSLASSGGSTDTQYF
TRBJ1-2	TRBV7-2	TRBD1	CASSYGQGGGYTF
TRBJ2-7	TRBV18	NA	CASSLGQTAEQYF
TRBJ1-5	TRBV7-9	TRBD1	CASSQQGADQPQHF
TRBJ2-7	TRBV5-4	NA	CASSSGGPSTYEQYF
TRBJ1-6	TRBV7-2	NA	CASSLVGGGLLNSPLHF
TRBJ2-1	TRBV5-1	TRBD2	CASSLDSGTLYEQFF
TRBJ2-7	TRBV5-1	NA	CASSLVGSSTYEQYF
TRBJ2-1	TRBV20-1	TRBD2	CSARLAGVAVDGYNEQFF
TRBJ2-2	TRBV5-1	TRBD1	CASSLDLQGAGGELFF
TRBJ2-7	TRBV9	TRBD2	CASSVDPSGRSYEQYF
TRBJ2-4	TRBV29-1	NA	CSVERIAKNIQYF
TRBJ2-7	TRBV7-2	NA	CASSLAGNSPAYEQYF
TRBJ2-1	TRBV3-1	NA	CASSRRLEKQFF
TRBJ1-5	TRBV5-5	NA	CASSLAAIISNQPQHF
TRBJ2-1	TRBV12-3/TRBV12-4	NA	CASSLGGLDEQFF